This T cell receptor beta chain came from a study of neurological immune-mediated disorders. Broader study findings: The highest TCR clonal expansion occurred in HTLV-1-associated myelopathy; multiple sclerosis fell below healthy controls.

MiXCR was run by TCRdb on the 5' RACE reads, yielding one entry per CDR3 protein. This table has tens of thousands of distinct CDR3 sequences, about 10% appearing once. Sample share makes this clonotype large. The antigen is not known. Time point given: longitudinal time-point 1 (baseline). PBMCs stored at -80 C, 2 million in total, were the source of the unsorted libraries. The V and J ends lost 6 bases and 6 bases respectively, with 15 bases between them. CDR3 length: 13 residues. The V gene's germline CDR1 is DFQATT and CDR2 SNEGSKA (reference sequence). The chain joins TRBV20-1 to TRBJ1-5; D possibly corresponds to TRBD1 (6 bases). The receptor comes from a male donor with HTLV-1-associated myelopathy (HAM/TSP). Sequenced sample: PBMCs. The DNA of the CDR3 is TGCAGTGCGTCCACAGGGTTGAGTCAGCCCCAGCATTTT. Its translation: CSASTGLSQPQHF.